Shown below are 10 T cell receptor beta chains from a single sample sequenced in a study of T cell changes during pregnancy in multiple sclerosis. This table comes from immunoSEQ multiplex PCR, and its TCRdb copy is limited to in-frame clones, with some not included. The repertoire holds roughly 100,000 clones, with about 89% as singletons. Source: peripheral blood, taken after pregnancy. These receptors all stem from a female donor with multiple sclerosis, enrolled in a pregnancy study.

V gene TRBV2 combines with J gene TRBJ1-1; D may be TRBD1 (6 bases). V gave up 5 bases and J gave up 1 base, with 14 bases separating them. The germline gives CDR1 SNHLY, CDR2 FYNNEI. The CDR3 is 15 residues long. CDR3 protein: CASSPTGHWNTEAFF. In DNA, the CDR3 is TGTGCCAGCAGTCCTACGGGACACTGGAACACTGAAGCTTTCTTT.

The chain recombines TRBV11-1 with TRBJ1-1, with unresolved D. This CDR3 spans 11 amino acids. Germline V gene sequence: CDR1 SGHAT, CDR2 FQDESV (reference sequence). The V end lost 6 bases, the J end lost 5 bases, and 7 bases lay between the germline ends. CDR3 DNA: TGTGCCAGCAGTAGGGAGACTGAAGCTTTCTTT. This translates into CASSRETEAFF.

This chain connects TRBV4-1 to TRBJ1-4; perhaps TRBD1 as D (5 bases). With 0 bases removed from V and 4 bases from J, the gap between germline ends came to 9 bases. Germline V gene lookup returns CDR1 MGHRA and CDR2 YSYEKL. CDR3 length equals 15 residues. CDR3 DNA sequence: TGCGCCAGCAGCCAAGATCGGCAGGGTAATGAAAAACTGTTTTTT. Translation: CASSQDRQGNEKLFF.

V gene TRBV11-2 combines with J gene TRBJ2-2; 8 nucleotides agree with TRBD2. V trimming: 4 bases; J trimming: 4 bases; junction bases outside the gene matches: 8. Per the germline V gene, CDR1 is SGHAT and CDR2 is FQNNGV. The CDR3 consists of 16 residues. CDR3 coding DNA: TGTGCCAGCAGCTACCGGGGGGGCCCGGGCACCGGGGAGCTGTTTTTT. Its translation: CASSYRGGPGTGELFF.

This chain uses TRBV10-3 with TRBJ2-1; possible D gene TRBD2, 6 bases. Germline values: CDR1 ENHRY, CDR2 SYGVKD. CDR3 size: 16 residues. V lost 4 bases, J lost 6 bases, and 19 bases lay in between. The CDR3 DNA is TGTGCCATCAGTGGCCCCAGGGAGGTTGGACCCAATGAGCAGTTCTTC. Translated, it gives CAISGPREVGPNEQFF.

This chain links TRBV2 with TRBJ2-5; D unclear. The CDR3 loop spans 11 amino acids. From germline, CDR1 is SNHLY and CDR2 FYNNEI. Trimming removed 10 bases at V and 5 bases at J, with 11 bases between. The CDR3 here is CANLVGETQYF. DNA of the CDR3: TGTGCCAACCTTGTTGGCGAGACCCAGTACTTC.

The rearrangement uses TRBV28 and TRBJ2-7; 10 bases fit TRBD2. The CDR3 runs 14 residues. V lost 5 bases, J lost 2 bases, and 3 bases stayed unmatched. Germline CDR1 is MDHEN and CDR2 is SYDVKM. The DNA of the CDR3 is TGTGCCAGCAGTAATAGCGGGGGGACCTACGAGCAGTACTTC. This encodes CASSNSGGTYEQYF. Full variable domain (rest looked up from reference TRBV28 and TRBJ2-7): DVKVTQSSRYLVKRTGEKVFLECVQDMDHENMFWYRQDPGLGLRLIYFSYDVKMKEKGDIPEGYSVSREKKERFSLILESASTNQTSMYLCASSNSGGTYEQYFGPGTRLTVT.

J is TRBJ1-2 and V is TRBV4-2, with TRBD1 as a possible D gene (6 bases). CDR3 length: 16 amino acids. Between the trimmed V and J ends, which lost 0 bases and 6 bases, there was a span of 17 bases. CDR1 and CDR2 from the germline V gene are LGHNA and YNFKEQ. Here the CDR3 DNA reads TGTGCCAGCAGCCAAGATCCTAACAGGGCCGGGGATGGCTACACCTTC. This translates into CASSQDPNRAGDGYTF.

This clone was observed once. The V gene is TRBV29-1, the J gene TRBJ1-2, with TRBD1 matching 12 bases. The germline V gene has CDR1 SQVTM and CDR2 ANQGSEA. The CDR3 runs 14 residues. The J segment lost 4 bases and the V segment lost 4 bases, leaving 4 bases of the junction unmatched. The CDR3 region has the DNA TGCAGCGTTGGGGACAGGGGGCATCGCTATGGCTACACCTTC. Residues: CSVGDRGHRYGYTF.

The rearrangement links TRBV18 to TRBJ2-1, with D possibly matching TRBD1 (6 bases). Trimming removed 3 bases from V and 4 bases from J, with 13 bases in between. Germline CDR1 is KGHSH and CDR2 is LQKENI. This CDR3 spans 15 amino acids. The DNA of the CDR3 is TGTGCCAGCTCACCCCGGGACATAGGGTACAATGAGCAGTTCTTC. Amino acids: CASSPRDIGYNEQFF.